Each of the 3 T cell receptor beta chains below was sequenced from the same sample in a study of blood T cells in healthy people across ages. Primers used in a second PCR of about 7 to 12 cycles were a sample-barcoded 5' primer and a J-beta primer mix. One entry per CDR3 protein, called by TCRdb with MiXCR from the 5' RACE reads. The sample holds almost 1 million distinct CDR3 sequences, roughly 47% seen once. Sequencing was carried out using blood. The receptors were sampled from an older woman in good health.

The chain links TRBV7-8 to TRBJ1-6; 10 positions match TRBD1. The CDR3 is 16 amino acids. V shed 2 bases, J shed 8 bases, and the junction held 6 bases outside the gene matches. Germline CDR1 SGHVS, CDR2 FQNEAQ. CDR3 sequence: CASSLLPGQGYSPLHF. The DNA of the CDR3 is TGTGCCAGCAGCTTACTTCCGGGACAGGGGTATTCACCCCTCCACTTT.

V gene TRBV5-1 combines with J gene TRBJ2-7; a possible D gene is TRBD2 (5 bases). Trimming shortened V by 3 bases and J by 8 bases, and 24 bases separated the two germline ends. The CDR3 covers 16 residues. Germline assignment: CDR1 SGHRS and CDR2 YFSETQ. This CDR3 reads CASSSDGVPLEPQQYF. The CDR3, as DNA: TGCGCCAGCAGCTCAGACGGGGTTCCTTTAGAACCTCAGCAGTACTTC.

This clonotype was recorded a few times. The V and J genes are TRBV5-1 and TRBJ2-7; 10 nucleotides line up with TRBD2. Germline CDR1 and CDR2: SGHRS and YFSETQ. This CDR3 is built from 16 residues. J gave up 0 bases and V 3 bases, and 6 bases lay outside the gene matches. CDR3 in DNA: TGCGCCAGCAGCTCACTAGCGGGACTGAACTCCTACGAGCAGTACTTC. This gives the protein CASSSLAGLNSYEQYF.